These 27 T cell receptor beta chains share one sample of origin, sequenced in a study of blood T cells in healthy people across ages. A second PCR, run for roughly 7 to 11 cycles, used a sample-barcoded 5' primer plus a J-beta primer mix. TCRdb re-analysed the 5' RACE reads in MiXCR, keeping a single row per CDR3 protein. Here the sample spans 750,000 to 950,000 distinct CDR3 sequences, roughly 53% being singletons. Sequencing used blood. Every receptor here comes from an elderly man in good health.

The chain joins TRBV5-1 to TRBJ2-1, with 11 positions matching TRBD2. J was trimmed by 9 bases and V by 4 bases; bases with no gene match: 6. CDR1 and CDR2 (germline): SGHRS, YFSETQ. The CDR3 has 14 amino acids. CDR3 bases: TGCGCCAGCAGCCCCGGAACTAGCGGGAGTGAGCAGTTCTTC. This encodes CASSPGTSGSEQFF. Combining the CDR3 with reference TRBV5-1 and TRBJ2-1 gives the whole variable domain KAGVTQTPRYLIKTRGQQVTLSCSPISGHRSVSWYQQTPGQGLQFLFEYFSETQRNKGNFPGRFSGRQFSNSRSEMNVSTLELGDSALYLCASSPGTSGSEQFFGPGTRLTVL.

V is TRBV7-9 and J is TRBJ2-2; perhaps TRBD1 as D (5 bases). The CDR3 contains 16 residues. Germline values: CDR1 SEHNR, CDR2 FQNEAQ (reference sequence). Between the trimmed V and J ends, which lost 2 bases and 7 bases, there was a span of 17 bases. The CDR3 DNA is TGTGCCAGCAGCTTATCCCAGGGAACAGGCGGCGGGGAGCTGTTTTTT. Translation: CASSLSQGTGGGELFF.

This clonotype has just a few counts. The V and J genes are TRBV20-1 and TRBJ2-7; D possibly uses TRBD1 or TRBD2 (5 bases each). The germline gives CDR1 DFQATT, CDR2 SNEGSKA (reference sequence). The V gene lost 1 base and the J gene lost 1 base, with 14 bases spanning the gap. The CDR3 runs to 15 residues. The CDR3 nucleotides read TGCAGTGCTAGAGTTGGGGGAGCCGTATCCTACGAGCAGTACTTC. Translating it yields CSARVGGAVSYEQYF.

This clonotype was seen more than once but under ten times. In DNA, the CDR3 is TGTGCTGGAGCCCGGGGAGCGGACAATGAGCAGTTCTTC. Translating gives CAGARGADNEQFF. The chain couples TRBV12-5 to TRBJ2-1; TRBD2 might be the D (5 bases). The length of the CDR3 is 13 residues. Germline-derived CDR1 and CDR2 are LGHNT and FRNRAP. V shed 11 bases and J shed 5 bases, with 16 bases lying between them.

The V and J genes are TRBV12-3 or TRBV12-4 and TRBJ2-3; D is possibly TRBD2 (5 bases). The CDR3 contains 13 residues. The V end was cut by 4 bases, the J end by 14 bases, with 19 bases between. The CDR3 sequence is CASSSSSSRYAYF. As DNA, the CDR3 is TGTGCCAGCAGTTCCTCTAGCAGCAGATACGCGTATTTT.

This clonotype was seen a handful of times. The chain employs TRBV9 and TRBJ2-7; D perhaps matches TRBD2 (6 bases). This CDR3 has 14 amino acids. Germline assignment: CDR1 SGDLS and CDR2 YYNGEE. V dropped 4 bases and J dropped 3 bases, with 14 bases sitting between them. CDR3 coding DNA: TGTGCCAGCAGCCCCGAGGGAGGTGACTACGAGCAGTACTTC. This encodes CASSPEGGDYEQYF. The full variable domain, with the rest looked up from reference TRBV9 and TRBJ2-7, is DSGVTQTPKHLITATGQRVTLRCSPRSGDLSVYWYQQSLDQGLQFLIQYYNGEERAKGNILERFSAQQFPDLHSELNLSSLELGDSALYFCASSPEGGDYEQYFGPGTRLTVT.

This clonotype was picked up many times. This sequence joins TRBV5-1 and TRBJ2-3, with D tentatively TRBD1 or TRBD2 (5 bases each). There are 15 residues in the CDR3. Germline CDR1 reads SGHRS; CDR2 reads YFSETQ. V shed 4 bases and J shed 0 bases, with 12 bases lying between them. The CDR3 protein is CASSHRDGSTDTQYF. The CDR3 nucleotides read TGCGCCAGCAGCCACCGGGACGGGAGCACAGATACGCAGTATTTT.

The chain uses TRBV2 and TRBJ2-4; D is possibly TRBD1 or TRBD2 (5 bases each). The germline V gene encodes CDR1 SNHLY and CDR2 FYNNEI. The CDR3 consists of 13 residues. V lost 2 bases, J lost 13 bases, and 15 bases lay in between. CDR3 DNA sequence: TGTGCCAGCAGTGAACCGAACGTCTGGGGGCAGTACTTC. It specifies CASSEPNVWGQYF.

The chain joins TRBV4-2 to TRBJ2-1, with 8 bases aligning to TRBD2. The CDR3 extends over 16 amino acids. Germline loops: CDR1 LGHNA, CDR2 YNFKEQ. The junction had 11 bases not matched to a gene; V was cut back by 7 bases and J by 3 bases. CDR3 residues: CASKPGVGTSYNEQFF. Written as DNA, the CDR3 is TGTGCCAGCAAGCCAGGGGTGGGGACTAGCTACAATGAGCAGTTCTTC.

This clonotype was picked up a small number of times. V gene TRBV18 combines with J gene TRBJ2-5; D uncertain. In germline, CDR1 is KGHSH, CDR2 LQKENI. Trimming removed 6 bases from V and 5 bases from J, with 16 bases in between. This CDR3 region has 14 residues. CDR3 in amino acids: CASSPVDGSETQYF. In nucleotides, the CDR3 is TGTGCCAGCTCCCCCGTCGACGGTAGTGAGACCCAGTACTTC.

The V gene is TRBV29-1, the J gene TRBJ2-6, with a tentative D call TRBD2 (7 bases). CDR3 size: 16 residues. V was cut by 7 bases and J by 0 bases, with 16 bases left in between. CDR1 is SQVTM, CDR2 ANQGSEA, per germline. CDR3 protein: CSARGAANSGANVLTF. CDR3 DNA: TGCAGCGCCCGGGGGGCGGCAAACTCTGGGGCCAACGTCCTGACTTTC.

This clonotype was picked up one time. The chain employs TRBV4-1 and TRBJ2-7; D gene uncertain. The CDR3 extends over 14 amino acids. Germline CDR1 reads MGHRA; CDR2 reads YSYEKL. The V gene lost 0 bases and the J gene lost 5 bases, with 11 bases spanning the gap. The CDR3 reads CASSQDFQHDEQYF. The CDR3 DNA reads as TGCGCCAGCAGCCAAGATTTCCAGCACGACGAGCAGTACTTC.

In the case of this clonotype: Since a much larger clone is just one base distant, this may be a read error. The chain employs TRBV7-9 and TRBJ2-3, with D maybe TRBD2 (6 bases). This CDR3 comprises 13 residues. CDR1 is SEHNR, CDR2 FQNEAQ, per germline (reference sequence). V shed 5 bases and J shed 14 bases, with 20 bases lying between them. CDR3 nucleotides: TGTGCCAGCAGCGTAACCACCGGGGGATACGCGTATTTT. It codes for CASSVTTGGYAYF.

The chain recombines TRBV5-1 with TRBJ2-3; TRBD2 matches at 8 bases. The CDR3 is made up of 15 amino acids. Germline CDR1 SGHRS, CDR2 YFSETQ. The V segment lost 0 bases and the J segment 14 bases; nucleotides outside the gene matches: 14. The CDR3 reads CASSLGTSGGRSAYF. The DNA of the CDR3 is TGCGCCAGCAGCTTGGGAACTAGCGGTGGCAGATCCGCGTATTTT. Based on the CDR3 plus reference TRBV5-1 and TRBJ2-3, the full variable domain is KAGVTQTPRYLIKTRGQQVTLSCSPISGHRSVSWYQQTPGQGLQFLFEYFSETQRNKGNFPGRFSGRQFSNSRSEMNVSTLELGDSALYLCASSLGTSGGRSAYFGPGTRLTVL.

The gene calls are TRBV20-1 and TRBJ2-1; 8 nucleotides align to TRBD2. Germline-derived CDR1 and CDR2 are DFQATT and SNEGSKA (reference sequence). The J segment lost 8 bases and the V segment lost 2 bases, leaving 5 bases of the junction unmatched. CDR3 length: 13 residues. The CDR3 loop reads CSARRTSRDEQFF. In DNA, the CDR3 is TGCAGTGCTAGAAGGACTAGCCGGGATGAGCAGTTCTTC.

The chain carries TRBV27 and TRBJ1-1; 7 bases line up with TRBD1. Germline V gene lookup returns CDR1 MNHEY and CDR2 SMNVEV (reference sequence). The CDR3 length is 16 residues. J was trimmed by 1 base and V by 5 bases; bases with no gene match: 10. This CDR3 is CASSTGQVVWNTEAFF. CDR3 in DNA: TGTGCCAGCAGTACCGGACAGGTAGTTTGGAACACTGAAGCTTTCTTT.

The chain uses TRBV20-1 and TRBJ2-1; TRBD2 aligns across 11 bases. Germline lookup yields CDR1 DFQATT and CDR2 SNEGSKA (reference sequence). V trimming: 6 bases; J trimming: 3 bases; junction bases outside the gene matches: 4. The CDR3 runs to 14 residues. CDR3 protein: CSALAGAFYNEQFF. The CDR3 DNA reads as TGCAGTGCACTAGCGGGAGCCTTCTACAATGAGCAGTTCTTC.

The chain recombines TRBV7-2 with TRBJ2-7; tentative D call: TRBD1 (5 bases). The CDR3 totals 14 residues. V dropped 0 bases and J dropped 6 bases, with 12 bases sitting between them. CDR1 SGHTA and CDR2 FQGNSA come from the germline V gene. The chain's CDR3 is CASSLAQGFGEQYF. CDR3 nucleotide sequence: TGTGCCAGCAGCTTAGCGCAGGGTTTCGGCGAGCAGTACTTC.

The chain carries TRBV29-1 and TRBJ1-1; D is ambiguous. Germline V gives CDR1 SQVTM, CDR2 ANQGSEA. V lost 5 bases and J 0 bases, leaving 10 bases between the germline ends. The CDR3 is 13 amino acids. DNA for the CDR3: TGCAGCGTTAACGGTATTATGAACACTGAAGCTTTCTTT. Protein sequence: CSVNGIMNTEAFF.

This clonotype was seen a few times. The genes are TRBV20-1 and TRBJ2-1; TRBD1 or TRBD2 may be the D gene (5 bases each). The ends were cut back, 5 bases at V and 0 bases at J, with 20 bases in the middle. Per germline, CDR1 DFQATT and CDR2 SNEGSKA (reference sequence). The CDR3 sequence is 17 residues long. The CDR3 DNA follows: TGCAGTGCTCCCCCGTTTTTGGGGGTTGGCTCCTACAATGAGCAGTTCTTC. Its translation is CSAPPFLGVGSYNEQFF.

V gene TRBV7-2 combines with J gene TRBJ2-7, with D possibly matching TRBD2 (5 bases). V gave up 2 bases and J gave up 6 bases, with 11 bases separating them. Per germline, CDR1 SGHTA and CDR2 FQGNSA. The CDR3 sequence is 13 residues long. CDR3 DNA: TGTGCCAGCAGCTTAAGGGCGGGCCGCGAGCAGTACTTC. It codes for CASSLRAGREQYF. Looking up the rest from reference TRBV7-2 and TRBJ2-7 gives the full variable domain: GAGVSQSPSNKVTEKGKDVELRCDPISGHTALYWYRQSLGQGLEFLIYFQGNSAPDKSGLPSDRFSAERTGGSVSTLTIQRTQQEDSAVYLCASSLRAGREQYFGPGTRLTVT.

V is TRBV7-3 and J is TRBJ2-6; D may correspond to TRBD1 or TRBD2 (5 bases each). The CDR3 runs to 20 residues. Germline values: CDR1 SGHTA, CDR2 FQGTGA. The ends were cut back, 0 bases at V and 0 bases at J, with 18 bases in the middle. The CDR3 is CASSLTRRDGQDSGANVLTF. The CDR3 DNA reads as TGTGCCAGCAGCTTAACCCGACGGGACGGCCAGGACTCTGGGGCCAACGTCCTGACTTTC. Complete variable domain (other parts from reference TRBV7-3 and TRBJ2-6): GAGVSQTPSNKVTEKGKYVELRCDPISGHTALYWYRQSLGQGPEFLIYFQGTGAADDSGLPNDRFFAVRPEGSVSTLKIQRTERGDSAVYLCASSLTRRDGQDSGANVLTFGAGSRLTVL.

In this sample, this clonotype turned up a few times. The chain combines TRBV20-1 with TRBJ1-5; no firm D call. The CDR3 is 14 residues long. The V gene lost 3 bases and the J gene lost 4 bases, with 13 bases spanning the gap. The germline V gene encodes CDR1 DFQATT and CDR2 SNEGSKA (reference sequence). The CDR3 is CSARDRERNQPQHF. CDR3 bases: TGCAGTGCTAGGGACCGTGAACGGAATCAGCCCCAGCATTTT.

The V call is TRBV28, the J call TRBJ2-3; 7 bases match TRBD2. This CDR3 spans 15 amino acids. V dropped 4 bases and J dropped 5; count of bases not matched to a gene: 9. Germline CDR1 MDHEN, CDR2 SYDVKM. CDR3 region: CASSSRRLAIDTQYF. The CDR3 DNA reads TGTGCCAGCAGTTCCCGGAGACTAGCTATAGATACGCAGTATTTT.

This chain's CDR3 is CSGTGTSGPSSYNEQFF. CDR3 sequence (DNA): TGCAGCGGGACCGGGACTAGCGGGCCCAGCTCCTACAATGAGCAGTTCTTC. The chain has TRBV29-1 and TRBJ2-1; 12 positions match TRBD2. V lost 7 bases, J lost 0 bases, and 10 bases stayed unmatched. Germline values: CDR1 SQVTM, CDR2 ANQGSEA. The CDR3 spans 17 residues.

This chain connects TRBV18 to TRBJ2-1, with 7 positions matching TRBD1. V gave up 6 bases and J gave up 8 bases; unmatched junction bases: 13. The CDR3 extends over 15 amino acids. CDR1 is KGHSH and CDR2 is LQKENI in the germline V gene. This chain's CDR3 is CASSLGTVGGDEQFF. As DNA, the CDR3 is TGTGCCAGCTCTCTGGGGACAGTTGGAGGCGATGAGCAGTTCTTC.

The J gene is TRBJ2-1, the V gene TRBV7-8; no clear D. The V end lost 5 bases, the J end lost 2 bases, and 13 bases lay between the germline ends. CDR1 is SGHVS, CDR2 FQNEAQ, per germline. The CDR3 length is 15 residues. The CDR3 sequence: CASSLRTETYNEQFF. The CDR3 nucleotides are TGTGCCAGCAGCCTCCGGACCGAAACCTACAATGAGCAGTTCTTC.